This T cell receptor (beta chain) was captured by sequencing in a study of blood T cell repertoires in COVID-19. Profiling relied on immunoSEQ multiplex PCR, and the TCRdb table lists in-frame clones only, not all of them. The sample has roughly 260,000 clones, about 90% seen once. This CDR3 is 11 amino acids long. Germline V lookup: CDR1 DFQATT, CDR2 SNEGSKA (reference sequence). V lost 6 bases to trimming and J lost 12 bases, with 15 bases between them. Patients at the Seattle site were enrolled during active infection and followed longitudinally. The sequenced sample was peripheral blood. This TCR derives from a woman aged 30 to 39 with COVID-19, enrolled during active disease. This rearrangement joins TRBV20-1 to TRBJ2-1; tentative D call: TRBD2 (5 bases). In DNA form, the CDR3 reads TGCAGTGCCAGGACTGGCGAGCGGCAGTTCTTC. Translating it yields CSARTGERQFF.